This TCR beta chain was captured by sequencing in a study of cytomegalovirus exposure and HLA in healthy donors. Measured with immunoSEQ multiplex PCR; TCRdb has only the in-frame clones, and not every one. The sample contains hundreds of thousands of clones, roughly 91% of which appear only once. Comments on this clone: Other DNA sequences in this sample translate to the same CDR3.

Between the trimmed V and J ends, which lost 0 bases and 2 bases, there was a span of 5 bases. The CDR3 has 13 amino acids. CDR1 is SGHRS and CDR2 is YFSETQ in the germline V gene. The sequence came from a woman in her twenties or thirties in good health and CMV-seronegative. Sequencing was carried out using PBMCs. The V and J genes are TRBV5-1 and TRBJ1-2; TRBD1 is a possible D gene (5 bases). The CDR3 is CASSLGQNYGYTF. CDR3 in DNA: TGCGCCAGCAGCTTGGGACAGAACTATGGCTACACCTTC.